These 5 T cell receptor beta chains originate from one sample sequenced in a study of metastatic and nonmetastatic thyroid tumors. Until they underwent thyroid surgery, no patient had received any treatment. MiXCR reprocessed the PCR reads for TCRdb. The sample contains 30,000 or so clones, approximately 30% of which appear only once. The specimen sequenced was blood. All receptors come from a female donor with papillary thyroid cancer or a benign thyroid nodule (not recorded which). Some clones in this sample may be carry-over from other donors' samples.

This clone was seen many times. The junction departs from the called germline gene at one end, perhaps through a read error. The V call is TRBV5-4, the J call TRBJ1-2; TRBD1 agrees at 10 bases. The CDR3 sequence is 14 residues long. Germline V gives CDR1 SGHNT, CDR2 YYREEE (reference sequence). CDR3 in DNA: TGCGCCAGCAGCGCCGGGACAGGGGACTATGGCTACACCTTC. As protein: CASSAGTGDYGYTF.

This clone was seen many times. The V call is TRBV28, the J call TRBJ2-2; the D gene is possibly TRBD2 (5 bases). V was shortened by 6 bases and J by 8 bases, with 19 bases between the two germline ends. Germline CDR1 and CDR2: MDHEN and SYDVKM. The CDR3 totals 15 residues. CDR3: CASRPSLASPGELFF. The CDR3 DNA reads TGTGCCAGCAGGCCCTCCCTGGCTAGCCCTGGGGAGCTGTTTTTT.

This clone was recorded many times. The rearrangement links TRBV29-1 to TRBJ2-5, with 7 bases identical to TRBD1. Germline V gene data show CDR1 as SQVTM and CDR2 as ANQGSEA. The CDR3 length is 16 residues. J lost 6 bases, V lost 8 bases, and 21 bases had no gene match. The CDR3 is CSMRSGTAASRQTQYF. CDR3 in DNA: TGCAGCATGAGGTCCGGGACAGCAGCCTCCCGGCAGACCCAGTACTTC. The full variable domain, in which reference TRBV29-1 and TRBJ2-5 provide the parts outside the CDR3, is SAVISQKPSRDICQRGTSLTIQCQVDSQVTMMFWYRQQPGQSLTLIATANQGSEATYESGFVIDKFPISRPNLTFSTLTVSNMSPEDSSIYLCSMRSGTAASRQTQYFGPGTRLLVL.

V is TRBV6-6 and J is TRBJ2-1; 10 positions agree with TRBD2. Germline CDR1 and CDR2: MNHNY and SVGAGI (reference sequence). With V trimmed by 3 bases and J by 3 bases, 2 bases remained unmatched. The CDR3 runs 15 residues. DNA of the CDR3: TGTGCCAGCAGTTATTTAGCGGGAGGCTACAATGAGCAGTTCTTC. This gives the protein CASSYLAGGYNEQFF.

The CDR3 DNA sequence: TGCAGTGAAGATGGCCGACAGGGCAGCGCTCAGCCCCAGCATTTT. As protein: CSEDGRQGSAQPQHF. This sequence joins TRBV20-1 and TRBJ1-5; 7 nucleotides match TRBD1. CDR1 is DFQATT and CDR2 is SNEGSKA in the germline V gene (reference sequence). The CDR3 covers 15 residues. The ends lost 7 bases at V and 6 bases at J; junction bases unmatched: 15.